These 15 T cell receptor beta chains were all obtained from the same sample, sequenced in a study of blood T cells in healthy people across ages. A second roughly 6 to 12 cycle PCR used barcoded and J-beta primers. TCRdb re-called the 5' RACE reads through MiXCR, storing one row per CDR3 protein. Of some 640,000 distinct CDR3 sequences in the sample, around half were seen once. Sequenced sample: blood. The receptors were sampled from a woman aged 60-75 years in good health.

This clonotype was picked up a small number of times. The V gene is TRBV20-1, the J gene TRBJ2-5; tentative D call: TRBD1 (6 bases). The CDR3 extends over 16 amino acids. CDR1 is DFQATT and CDR2 is SNEGSKA in the germline V gene (reference sequence). V lost 0 bases, J lost 3 bases, and 17 bases lay in between. CDR3 region: CSARDPGHPPKETQYF. CDR3 DNA: TGCAGTGCTAGAGATCCGGGACATCCCCCGAAAGAGACCCAGTACTTC.

V is TRBV12-3 or TRBV12-4 and J is TRBJ2-1; D is unclear. This CDR3 contains 12 residues. The germline V and J ends were trimmed by 10 bases and 2 bases, with 9 bases remaining between them. The CDR3 DNA sequence: TGTGCCACCACGACTGCCTACAATGAGCAGTTCTTC. Amino acids: CATTTAYNEQFF.

In this sample, this clonotype turned up a few times. The chain has TRBV28 and TRBJ2-4; no firm D call. V shed 5 bases and J shed 1 base, with 9 bases lying between them. Looked up from germline, CDR1 is MDHEN and CDR2 is SYDVKM. CDR3 size: 14 residues. The CDR3 here is CASSPPAAKNIQYF. The CDR3 DNA reads as TGTGCCAGCAGTCCACCGGCGGCCAAAAACATTCAGTACTTC. Supplemented by reference TRBV28 and TRBJ2-4, the full variable domain reads DVKVTQSSRYLVKRTGEKVFLECVQDMDHENMFWYRQDPGLGLRLIYFSYDVKMKEKGDIPEGYSVSREKKERFSLILESASTNQTSMYLCASSPPAAKNIQYFGAGTRLSVL.

This clonotype was detected only a few times. The chain uses TRBV7-8 and TRBJ2-6; weak D call: TRBD1 (6 bases). Trimming stripped 5 bases from V and 2 bases from J, with 13 bases between. The CDR3 loop spans 16 amino acids. CDR1 and CDR2 from the germline V gene are SGHVS and FQNEAQ. The CDR3 loop is CASSTGFSAGANVLTF. In DNA, the CDR3 is TGTGCCAGCAGCACAGGGTTTTCTGCTGGGGCCAACGTCCTGACTTTC.

V is TRBV29-1 and J is TRBJ2-7; 7 nucleotides align to TRBD1. The CDR3 is made up of 11 amino acids. Germline V gives CDR1 SQVTM, CDR2 ANQGSEA. The CDR3 loop is CRGGLYNEQYF. CDR3 in DNA: TGCAGAGGGGGCCTATACAATGAGCAGTACTTC.

This chain connects TRBV6-1 to TRBJ2-6; 14 nucleotides align to TRBD2. Germline CDR1 and CDR2: MNHNS and SASEGT. This CDR3 contains 19 residues. J was trimmed by 1 base and V by 6 bases; bases with no gene match: 8. CDR3 sequence reads: CASSERLAGGPSGANVLTF. DNA of the CDR3: TGTGCCAGCAGCGAACGACTAGCGGGAGGGCCTTCTGGGGCCAACGTCCTGACTTTC.

This clonotype was seen a handful of times. The genes are TRBV10-3 and TRBJ1-2; 8 nucleotides align to TRBD1. Trimming took 6 bases from V and 3 from J; bases not matched to a gene: 6. Germline V gene data show CDR1 as ENHRY and CDR2 as SYGVKD. The CDR3 spans 14 residues. CDR3 sequence: CAISRQGLDYGYTF. CDR3 sequence (DNA): TGTGCCATCAGCAGACAGGGGTTAGACTATGGCTACACCTTC.

V and J are TRBV28 and TRBJ2-5; D may correspond to TRBD1 or TRBD2 (6 bases each). TRBJ2-7 matches the DNA end more closely, so the J call is doubtful. The germline CDR1 and CDR2 sequences are MDHEN and SYDVKM. The CDR3 spans 15 residues. Written as DNA, the CDR3 is TGTGCCAGCAGTTTAACTTCGGGGGCCCAGGACGAGCAGTACTTC. It encodes CASSLTSGAQDEQYF.

The chain is built from TRBV7-2 and TRBJ2-7; D not resolved. CDR1 SGHTA and CDR2 FQGNSA come from the germline V gene. The V and J ends lost 5 bases and 0 bases respectively, with 5 bases between them. The CDR3 loop spans 12 amino acids. The CDR3 sequence is CASSAPSYEQYF. The CDR3 region has the DNA TGTGCCAGCAGCGCCCCCTCCTACGAGCAGTACTTC.

The sample holds a few counts of this clonotype. V gene TRBV10-3 combines with J gene TRBJ2-6; no clear D gene. Deletions cut 4 bases from V and 5 bases from J, with 12 bases between. CDR1 and CDR2 (germline): ENHRY, SYGVKD. This CDR3 is built from 15 residues. The CDR3 loop reads CAISGAGYRANVLTF. As DNA, the CDR3 is TGTGCCATCAGTGGGGCTGGATATCGGGCCAACGTCCTGACTTTC.

There are a few counts of this clonotype. CDR3 sequence (DNA): TGTGCCAGCAGCTTAGGCGACAGTCTCTTACTGACTAGCGGGGAAAGCTCCTACAATGAGCAGTTCTTC. Encoded protein: CASSLGDSLLLTSGESSYNEQFF. The chain has TRBV11-2 and TRBJ2-1, with 11 bases that match TRBD2. J lost 0 bases, V lost 1 base, and 20 bases had no gene match. CDR3 length: 23 amino acids. The V gene's germline CDR1 is SGHAT and CDR2 FQNNGV.

The gene calls are TRBV7-3 and TRBJ2-1, with D tentatively TRBD2 (6 bases). Germline CDR1 is SGHTA and CDR2 is FQGTGA. The CDR3 has 15 residues. V was cut by 1 base and J by 6 bases, with 13 bases left in between. The CDR3 loop reads CASSLMSDYLNEQFF. The CDR3 coding sequence is TGTGCCAGCAGCTTAATGTCGGACTACCTCAATGAGCAGTTCTTC.

The table lists this clonotype with a few counts. This chain joins TRBV11-1 and TRBJ2-5; the D gene is possibly TRBD1 (6 bases). CDR1 is SGHAT, CDR2 FQDESV, per germline (reference sequence). Between the trimmed V and J ends, which lost 5 bases and 5 bases, there was a span of 12 bases. The CDR3 totals 13 residues. The CDR3 DNA follows: TGTGCCAGCAGCGTCACAGGGAAGGAGACCCAGTACTTC. Its translation: CASSVTGKETQYF.

The genes are TRBV4-3 and TRBJ1-2; 10 bases agree with TRBD1. The CDR3 length is 14 residues. The trim removed 1 base at V and 4 bases at J, leaving 0 bases unmatched. CDR1 LGHNA and CDR2 YSLEER come from the germline V gene. Here the CDR3 reads CASSQGQGAYGYTF. In nucleotides, the CDR3 is TGCGCCAGCAGCCAAGGACAGGGGGCCTATGGCTACACCTTC.

This clonotype has a handful of counts. The chain carries TRBV29-1 and TRBJ1-2; D is unresolved. Germline V CDR1 and CDR2: SQVTM, ANQGSEA. The CDR3 is made up of 11 amino acids. V lost 8 bases and J 8 bases, leaving 15 bases between the germline ends. CDR3 in amino acids: CSSTSPRGYTF. CDR3 DNA sequence: TGCAGCTCGACCTCTCCGAGAGGCTACACCTTC. Complete variable domain (other parts from reference TRBV29-1 and TRBJ1-2): SAVISQKPSRDICQRGTSLTIQCQVDSQVTMMFWYRQQPGQSLTLIATANQGSEATYESGFVIDKFPISRPNLTFSTLTVSNMSPEDSSIYLCSSTSPRGYTFGSGTRLTVV.